The sequence of this TCR beta chain was determined in a study of T cells in localized non-small cell lung cancer. TCRdb's table, derived via immunoSEQ multiplex PCR, lists solely in-frame clones and lacks some. The sample lists thousands of clones, over 20% seen once, with about 11% in the top ten. Findings and caveats of the study: With higher T cell density in blood came longer overall survival. Uninvolved adjacent lung showed peak T cell clonality, exceeding tumor. Detection in adjacent lung was observed for a median 57 of the top 100 tumor clones. Because researchers sequenced only one region of the tumor, heterogeneity is still possible.

This clone was found a few times. Its specificity is not known. The CDR3 loop spans 12 amino acids. Trimming took off 10 bases at V and 0 bases at J, with 10 bases between the two ends. Germline CDR1 MNHGY, CDR2 SAAAGT. The chain combines TRBV6-8 with TRBJ2-7; no reliable D call. The clonotype was recovered from a woman aged 40-69 years with stage I lung adenocarcinoma. The source was normal lung tissue next to the tumor, collected before any cancer treatment. CDR3 nucleotides: TGTGCCATCAAAGGCGGCTCCTACGAGCAGTACTTC. Translating gives CAIKGGSYEQYF.